This record covers a single T cell receptor (beta chain). The data were obtained in a study of T cell repertoires in cytomegalovirus infection. MiXCR, run by TCRdb on the reads, gives a single entry per CDR3 protein. The top ten clones hold 18% of a sample with approximately 150,000 distinct CDR3 sequences, under 8.5% of them seen once. This CDR3 is built from 13 residues. Deletions cut 6 bases from V and 6 bases from J, with 11 bases between. Sequenced input: PBMCs. The TCR was taken from a human donor in good health (CMV status not recorded). Some clones in this sample may be carry-over from other donors' samples. This chain uses TRBV12-3 or TRBV12-4 with TRBJ2-2, with D perhaps matching TRBD2 (5 bases). This CDR3 reads CASSPWESGELFF. The CDR3 DNA reads TGTGCCAGCAGCCCCTGGGAGTCCGGGGAGCTGTTTTTT.